Listed here is a single T cell receptor (beta chain). This clonotype was observed many times. Its target antigen remains unknown. Qualities for individual bases were not recorded, and no much larger clone is one base off. These data are taken from a study of T-cell memory formation after mild COVID-19 (dated by TCRdb to the early 2020s). Describing the broader study: Most TCR sequence clusters were specific to one of the two donors. T-cell clones expanding and contracting after mild COVID-19 in a couple of donors were tracked by longitudinal TCRalpha and TCRbeta repertoire sequencing. The cohort was made up of two young adult volunteers, one female and one male, who were previously healthy.

The sequencing machine was an Illumina NovaSeq 6000. cDNA libraries for TCRalpha and TCRbeta were prepared by 5'RACE using constant-segment primers, with sample barcodes and unique molecular identifiers added. RNA was extracted from every sample with Trizol reagent. Libraries were amplified in two PCR steps, with a second sample barcode and Illumina TruSeq adapters added in the second step. The libraries were sequenced on an Illumina NovaSeq using 2 x 150 bp paired-end reads. Under the source paper's analysis protocol: Demultiplexing of reads and collapsing into UMI-guided consensus sequences were performed with migec v1.2.7. Using mixcr v2.1.11, UMI consensuses were aligned to TRA and TRB V and J templates and then assembled into clonotypes. Clonotypes were classified as expanded or contracted when called significant by both edgeR and NoisET, with noise models trained on biological replicates. For edgeR calls, the thresholds were a false discovery rate-adjusted p below 0.01 and a log2 fold-change of 1. As an exploratory analysis of dynamics, max-normalized trajectories of the 1000 most abundant clonotypes were examined by PCA with hierarchical clustering. Each responding clone was given a CD4 or CD8 phenotype based on the CD4+ and CD8+ repertoires, which had been sequenced separately. Starting from the raw public reads, TCRdb applied fastp trimming at Q25, assembled clones with MiXCR and retained in-frame beta chains. Under each unique CDR3 protein, matching rows form one entry showing the most common genes and DNA. The V and J calls, along with clone size, are taken from TCRdb and not from the paper's own processing. The sample includes some 150,000 distinct CDR3 sequences, with almost 25% observed a single time. Roughly a quarter of the sample rests with the top ten.

Between the V and J ends, shortened by 4 bases and 0 bases respectively, the junction contains 19 bases. The CDR1 and CDR2 encoded by the germline V gene are LGHNA and YNFKEQ. The CDR3 sequence holds 18 residues, the cysteine and phenylalanine included. Here the CDR3 DNA is all that survives: 54 bases in frame from base 1. What the authors observed across the whole study: The study included only a couple of mild cases, and larger cohorts that include severe cases with pre-infection samples were judged to be necessary. Whether the second-wave clones peaking on day 37 were SARS-CoV-2 specific was not confirmed. Clones contracting from day 15 to 85 had balanced CD4/CD8 phenotypes, while a second wave expanding from day 15 to 37 was biased towards CD4+. Some responding clones were detected in pre-infection memory, suggesting pre-existing cross-reactive memory T cells joined the SARS-CoV-2 response. Contracting CD4+ clones turned up mainly in the CM and EM memory subsets, whereas EMRA was where CD8+ clones were enriched.

PBMCs were isolated by Ficoll-Paque density gradient centrifugation. This TCR was recovered from an adult woman who had mild COVID-19 (a few samples of this study predate the infection). The sample titles of this study are shuffled in the database, so cell type and time point are left out; the donor was told from shared clones. The specimen was PBMCs or a T cell subset sorted from them (not recorded which). The rearrangement combines TRBV4-2 with TRBJ2-1; TRBD2 is a weak D gene call, 7 bases matching. The sequenced DNA is TGTGCCAGCAGCCGGGGGCTAAGCGGGGATGGCTCCTACAATGAGCAGTTCTTC. Translated, it gives CASSRGLSGDGSYNEQFF.